This T cell receptor (beta chain) comes out of a study of blood T cell repertoires in COVID-19. About the study: PBMCs, B-cell-depleted T cells, or T cells provided the cDNA or gDNA that made up the material.

Original processing methods: Nucleated cell counts were estimated from reference gene primer amplification. The table came from immunoSEQ multiplex PCR; TCRdb's copy has only in-frame clones and leaves some out. The V and J calls and clone size are taken from that table; D and trimming were inferred from the DNA. The sample has over 200,000 clones, approximately 86% seen once. Germline loops: CDR1 MNHEY, CDR2 SVGEGT. Trimming stripped 5 bases from V and 6 bases from J, with 18 bases between. The CDR3 totals 15 residues. Specimen: peripheral blood. The receptor's source is a human donor in a cohort sampled during active COVID-19. This sequence joins TRBV6-2 or TRBV6-3 and TRBJ2-3; D is possibly TRBD1 (6 bases). CDR3 loop: CASSQRPHRADTQYF. The CDR3 DNA is TGTGCCAGCAGTCAACGACCGCACAGGGCGGATACGCAGTATTTT.